The 25 T cell receptor beta chains in this list originate from one sample, sequenced in a study of blood T cells in healthy people across ages. A J-beta primer mix and a sample-barcoded 5' primer were used in a second PCR of about 6 to 12 cycles. TCRdb reprocessed the 5' RACE reads with MiXCR, giving one entry per CDR3 protein. The profile shows 630,000 or so distinct CDR3 sequences, about 30% of them singletons. The material sequenced was blood. These receptors were obtained from a woman of 80 years or more in good health.

Details on this clonotype: Just one base apart from a much larger clone, this may be a read error. The chain is built from TRBV7-7 and TRBJ2-5, with D perhaps matching TRBD1 or TRBD2 (8 bases each). With the DNA end fitting TRBJ2-7 better, the J assignment may be wrong. The CDR3 spans 16 residues. Germline V gene lookup returns CDR1 SSHAT and CDR2 FNYEAQ (reference sequence). The CDR3 DNA follows: TGTGCTAGCAGCTTAGCGGGATGGACAGGGAGGAGCGAGCAGTACTTC. Translation gives CASSLAGWTGRSEQYF.

The chain is built from TRBV4-1 and TRBJ1-4; 7 bases agree with TRBD1. J gave up 3 bases and V 4 bases, and 5 bases lay outside the gene matches. The CDR3 covers 15 residues. Germline values: CDR1 MGHRA, CDR2 YSYEKL. The CDR3 DNA reads as TGCGCCAGCAGCCTCGGGACAGCACCTAATGAAAAACTGTTTTTT. As protein: CASSLGTAPNEKLFF.

The CDR3 sequence: CASSLVLAGGDEQFF. DNA of the CDR3: TGTGCCAGCAGTTTAGTACTAGCGGGAGGGGATGAGCAGTTCTTC. The chain combines TRBV12-3 or TRBV12-4 with TRBJ2-1; TRBD2 agrees at 13 bases. The CDR3 runs to 15 residues. With 1 base clipped from V and 8 bases from J, the junction kept 2 bases outside the gene matches.

This clonotype occurred many times. The chain is built from TRBV7-2 and TRBJ1-6; no clear D gene. Germline V CDR1 and CDR2: SGHTA, FQGNSA. V lost 0 bases to trimming and J lost 9 bases, with 9 bases between them. The CDR3 consists of 14 residues. The CDR3 loop reads CASSLAGRASPLHF. As DNA, the CDR3 is TGTGCCAGCAGCTTAGCCGGGCGGGCTTCACCCCTCCACTTT.

The chain combines TRBV30 with TRBJ2-7; the D gene is possibly TRBD2 (5 bases). CDR3 size: 12 residues. Trimming stripped 5 bases from V and 0 bases from J, with 8 bases between. Germline V gene data show CDR1 as GTSNPN and CDR2 as SVGIG (reference sequence). CDR3 loop: CAWGESSYEQYF. CDR3 in DNA: TGTGCCTGGGGGGAGAGCTCCTACGAGCAGTACTTC.

This clonotype was recorded many times. This chain connects TRBV5-1 to TRBJ1-2; D unclear. V shed 0 bases and J shed 4 bases, with 10 bases lying between them. CDR3 size: 14 residues. Germline-derived CDR1 and CDR2 are SGHRS and YFSETQ. CDR3 in amino acids: CASSLGVLGYGYTF. The CDR3 DNA is TGCGCCAGCAGCTTGGGGGTACTAGGCTATGGCTACACCTTC.

CDR3 in amino acids: CASSLLRQPSGANVLTF. The CDR3, as DNA: TGTGCCAGCAGTTTATTGAGGCAGCCTTCTGGGGCCAACGTCCTGACTTTC. J is TRBJ2-6 and V is TRBV27, with D uncertain. V gave up 1 base and J gave up 1 base, with 11 bases separating them. The CDR3 is 17 residues long. Germline CDR1 MNHEY, CDR2 SMNVEV (reference sequence).

This clonotype showed up many times. This chain links TRBV28 with TRBJ2-3; no definite D call. Germline V lookup: CDR1 MDHEN, CDR2 SYDVKM. The CDR3 extends over 14 amino acids. Trimming left V 5 bases short and J 14 bases short, with 23 bases between. The chain's CDR3 is CASSLDPSRSLLYF. CDR3 DNA: TGTGCCAGCAGTCTGGACCCGTCTAGGAGTCTTCTGTATTTT.

This clonotype was counted a few times. The V and J genes are TRBV25-1 and TRBJ1-1, with a tentative D call TRBD1 (6 bases). CDR1 and CDR2 (germline): MGHDK, SYGVNS. V shed 7 bases and J shed 3 bases, with 18 bases lying between them. The CDR3 runs 15 residues. CDR3 residues: CASNLYGAGDTEAFF. CDR3 coding DNA: TGTGCCAGCAACTTGTACGGGGCAGGGGACACTGAAGCTTTCTTT.

This clonotype occurred many times. The chain is built from TRBV20-1 and TRBJ2-5; D is perhaps TRBD1 or TRBD2 (5 bases each). CDR3 length: 15 amino acids. With 3 bases removed from V and 4 bases from J, the gap between germline ends came to 18 bases. Germline lookup yields CDR1 DFQATT and CDR2 SNEGSKA (reference sequence). The CDR3 DNA is TGCAGTGCTAGCGGGGCCGCGGCGGGTATAGAGACCCAGTACTTC. It encodes CSASGAAAGIETQYF.

On this clonotype: One base away lies a much larger clone, so this may be a sequencing read error. The rearrangement joins TRBV20-1 to TRBJ1-2; D is unclear. CDR3 length: 12 residues. Germline assignment: CDR1 DFQATT and CDR2 SNEGSKA (reference sequence). V lost 6 bases to trimming and J lost 6 bases, with 14 bases between them. Here the CDR3 DNA reads TGCAGTGCCGATCCCAAGACGGATGGCTACACCTTC. As protein: CSADPKTDGYTF.

The chain uses TRBV9 and TRBJ2-2; 8 bases line up with TRBD2. Trimming removed 3 bases from V and 0 bases from J; junction bases left unmatched: 1. This CDR3 contains 15 residues. From germline, CDR1 is SGDLS and CDR2 YYNGEE. CDR3 bases: TGTGCCAGCAGCGGAGCGGGGGCGAACACCGGGGAGCTGTTTTTT. Protein product: CASSGAGANTGELFF.

This clonotype has just one count. This chain joins TRBV27 and TRBJ2-5; D is uncertain. CDR1 is MNHEY, CDR2 SMNVEV, per germline (reference sequence). Trimming removed 9 bases from V and 0 bases from J, with 11 bases in between. The CDR3 is 13 amino acids. CDR3 DNA: TGTGCCAGTGGGCATCAGTACCAAGAGACCCAGTACTTC. It yields the protein CASGHQYQETQYF.

V is TRBV9 and J is TRBJ2-1; 8 bases line up with TRBD1. This CDR3 contains 15 residues. V shed 4 bases, J shed 3 bases, and the junction held 6 bases outside the gene matches. CDR1 is SGDLS, CDR2 YYNGEE, per germline. This CDR3 reads CASSIGQGFYNEQFF. The CDR3, as DNA: TGTGCCAGCAGCATAGGACAGGGTTTCTACAATGAGCAGTTCTTC. Supplemented by reference TRBV9 and TRBJ2-1, the full variable domain reads DSGVTQTPKHLITATGQRVTLRCSPRSGDLSVYWYQQSLDQGLQFLIQYYNGEERAKGNILERFSAQQFPDLHSELNLSSLELGDSALYFCASSIGQGFYNEQFFGPGTRLTVL.

This clonotype was counted once. The gene calls are TRBV7-9 and TRBJ2-5; D gene uncertain. The V gene lost 5 bases and the J gene lost 8 bases, with 15 bases spanning the gap. Germline CDR1 SEHNR, CDR2 FQNEAQ (reference sequence). This CDR3 is built from 13 residues. The CDR3 DNA sequence: TGTGCCAGCAGCAGCCCGGAGTCGCGAACCCAGTACTTC. Translated: CASSSPESRTQYF. The full variable domain, with the rest looked up from reference TRBV7-9 and TRBJ2-5, is DTGVSQNPRHKITKRGQNVTFRCDPISEHNRLYWYRQTLGQGPEFLTYFQNEAQLEKSRLLSDRFSAERPKGSFSTLEIQRTEQGDSAMYLCASSSPESRTQYFGPGTRLLVL.

A note on this clonotype: One base away lies a much larger clone, so this may be a sequencing read error. The chain employs TRBV10-3 and TRBJ2-5; no clear D. There are 12 residues in the CDR3. In germline, CDR1 is ENHRY, CDR2 SYGVKD. The V end was cut by 6 bases, the J end by 11 bases, with 16 bases between. The CDR3 here is CAISLLNNEQYF. In DNA form, the CDR3 reads TGTGCCATCAGCCTTTTGAACAATGAGCAGTACTTC.

This clonotype showed up many times. This chain connects TRBV11-2 to TRBJ2-7, with TRBD2 matching 9 bases. Trimming took 5 bases from V and 2 from J; bases not matched to a gene: 13. CDR3 length: 17 amino acids. The germline V gene has CDR1 SGHAT and CDR2 FQNNGV. Here the CDR3 reads CASSRTVGLAGTYEQYF. CDR3 DNA: TGTGCCAGCAGCCGAACGGTGGGGCTAGCGGGGACCTACGAGCAGTACTTC.

This clonotype was seen a few times. This sequence may be a read error, since a much larger clone differs from it by one base. CDR3 DNA: TGTGCCAGCAGCTTACCCCAGATCCGCGAGCAGTTCTTC. Translating it yields CASSLPQIREQFF. The gene calls are TRBV7-9 and TRBJ2-1; D uncertain. Germline lookup yields CDR1 SEHNR and CDR2 FQNEAQ (reference sequence). V was clipped by 2 bases and J by 10 bases, with 12 bases between them. The CDR3 length is 13 residues.

Ten or more counts support this clonotype. V gene TRBV6-5 combines with J gene TRBJ1-1; D perhaps matches TRBD1 (6 bases). The CDR3 consists of 15 residues. Looked up from germline, CDR1 is MNHEY and CDR2 is SVGAGI. As DNA, the CDR3 is TGTGTTATATCAGGAGGCAGGGGTATGAACACTGAAGCTTTCTTT. It codes for CVISGGRGMNTEAFF.

As to this clonotype: Germline and junction disagree at one end, which may indicate a read error. This chain joins TRBV6-1 and TRBJ2-2; TRBD2 aligns across 7 bases. The germline V gene has CDR1 MNHNS and CDR2 SASEGT. This CDR3 spans 15 amino acids. Written as DNA, the CDR3 is TGTGCCAGCAGGGGACTGGGAGGGAGCACCGGGGAGCGGTTTTTT. Protein: CASRGLGGSTGERFF.

This clonotype was counted ten times or more. V usage is TRBV9 and J usage is TRBJ2-7; 10 bases line up with TRBD2. The ends lost 0 bases at V and 4 bases at J; junction bases unmatched: 7. Germline V lookup: CDR1 SGDLS, CDR2 YYNGEE. The CDR3 sequence is 16 residues long. In DNA form, the CDR3 reads TGTGCCAGCAGCGTAGAGGGTAGCGGGGGGCTGTACGAGCAGTACTTC. It encodes CASSVEGSGGLYEQYF.

There are many counts of this clonotype. J is TRBJ2-3 and V is TRBV27; either TRBD1 or TRBD2 may supply D (7 bases each). Trimming removed 10 bases from V and 4 bases from J, with 15 bases in between. Germline-derived CDR1 and CDR2 are MNHEY and SMNVEV (reference sequence). The CDR3 runs to 13 residues. The CDR3 nucleotides are TGTGCCACCAGGGGGGGAGGAGCAGATACGCAGTATTTT. Residues: CATRGGGADTQYF.

This clonotype was picked up one time. One junction end disagrees with the germline gene, perhaps due to a read error. The rearrangement links TRBV12-3 or TRBV12-4 to TRBJ1-5; 7 bases align to TRBD1. The CDR3 covers 14 residues. The CDR3 DNA sequence: TGTGCCGGCAGGGGGGTGACTGGCAATCAGCCCCAGCATTTT. Its protein product is CAGRGVTGNQPQHF.

The chain couples TRBV20-1 to TRBJ1-3, with a weak D call TRBD1 (6 bases). Germline V CDR1 and CDR2: DFQATT, SNEGSKA (reference sequence). With 5 bases removed from V and 10 bases from J, the gap between germline ends came to 12 bases. This CDR3 contains 11 residues. DNA of the CDR3: TGCAGTGCTCTGAGACAGGCAACCATATATTTT. This sequence encodes CSALRQATIYF.

This clonotype appeared many times. The V and J genes are TRBV5-1 and TRBJ2-5; no clear D gene. CDR3 length: 12 amino acids. Germline assignment: CDR1 SGHRS and CDR2 YFSETQ. The V and J ends lost 2 bases and 5 bases respectively, with 7 bases between them. The CDR3 sequence is CASSFSSETQYF. The CDR3 coding sequence is TGCGCCAGCAGCTTTAGTTCGGAGACCCAGTACTTC.